This T cell receptor (beta chain) was profiled in a study of cytomegalovirus exposure and HLA in healthy donors. The PCR ran on 60 Vbeta and 13 Jbeta primers. Measured with immunoSEQ multiplex PCR; TCRdb has only the in-frame clones, and not every one. Recorded here are under 200,000 clones; the top ten clones represent 0.7% to 1%. Germline V gene data show CDR1 as LNHNV and CDR2 as YYDKDF (reference sequence). This CDR3 spans 14 amino acids. The ends were cut back, 1 base at V and 5 bases at J, with 8 bases in the middle. V is TRBV15 and J is TRBJ1-4; D is undetermined. The receptor was isolated from a woman aged 18-29 years in good health and CMV-seropositive. The sequencing input was PBMCs. The CDR3 sequence: CATSRALPNEKLFF. DNA of the CDR3: TGTGCCACCAGCAGAGCTCTACCGAATGAAAAACTGTTTTTT.